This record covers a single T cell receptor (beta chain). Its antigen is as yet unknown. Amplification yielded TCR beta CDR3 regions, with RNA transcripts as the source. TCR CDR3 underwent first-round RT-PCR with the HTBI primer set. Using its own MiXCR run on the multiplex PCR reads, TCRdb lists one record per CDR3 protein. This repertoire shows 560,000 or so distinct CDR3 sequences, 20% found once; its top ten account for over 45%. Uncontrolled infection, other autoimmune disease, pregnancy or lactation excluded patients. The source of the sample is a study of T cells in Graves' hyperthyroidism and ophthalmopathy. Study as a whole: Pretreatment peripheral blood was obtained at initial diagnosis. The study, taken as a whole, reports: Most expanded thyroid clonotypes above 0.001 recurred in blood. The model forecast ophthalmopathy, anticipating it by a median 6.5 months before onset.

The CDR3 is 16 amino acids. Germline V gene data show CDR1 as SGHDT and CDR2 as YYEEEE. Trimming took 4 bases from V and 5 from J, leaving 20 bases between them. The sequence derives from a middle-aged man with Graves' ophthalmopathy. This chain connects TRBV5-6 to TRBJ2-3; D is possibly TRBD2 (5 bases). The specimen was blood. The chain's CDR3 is CASSQGTRKMGDTQYF. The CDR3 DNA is TGTGCCAGCAGCCAAGGAACTAGGAAGATGGGAGATACGCAGTATTTT.